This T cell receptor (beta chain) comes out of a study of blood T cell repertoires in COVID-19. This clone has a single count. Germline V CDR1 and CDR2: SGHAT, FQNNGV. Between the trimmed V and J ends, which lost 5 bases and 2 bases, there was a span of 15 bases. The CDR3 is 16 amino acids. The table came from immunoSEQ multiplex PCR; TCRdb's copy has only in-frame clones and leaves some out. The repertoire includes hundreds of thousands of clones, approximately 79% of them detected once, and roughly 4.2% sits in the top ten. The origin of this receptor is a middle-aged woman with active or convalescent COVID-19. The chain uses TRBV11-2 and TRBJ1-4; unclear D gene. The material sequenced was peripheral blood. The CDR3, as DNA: TGTGCCAGCAGCCCCATTACCGGGGTCACTAATGAAAAACTGTTTTTT. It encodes CASSPITGVTNEKLFF.